This TCR beta chain was recovered during a study of identical twins. Trimming took 3 bases from V and 2 from J, leaving 7 bases between them. The CDR3 runs 13 residues. Per the germline V gene, CDR1 is KGHSH and CDR2 is LQKENI. Template switching introduced a universal primer site, and the cDNA bore unique molecular identifiers. Each CDR3 protein gets one entry after TCRdb re-called the 5' RACE reads with MiXCR. In the table there are 200,000 to 250,000 distinct CDR3 sequences, about 13% of which are singletons. The same data also went into a second study, on yellow fever vaccine responses in identical twins.

Source material: memory (CD45RO+) T cells sorted from blood. The TCR sequence derives from a woman aged 18-35 years in good health. The V gene is TRBV18, the J gene TRBJ2-5, with no clear D. CDR3: CASSPSWQETQYF. The CDR3 DNA sequence: TGTGCCAGCTCACCGAGCTGGCAAGAGACCCAGTACTTC. Filled out from reference TRBV18 and TRBJ2-5, the complete variable domain reads NAGVMQNPRHLVRRRGQEARLRCSPMKGHSHVYWYRQLPEEGLKFMVYLQKENIIDESGMPKERFSAEFPKEGPSILRIQQVVRGDSAAYFCASSPSWQETQYFGPGTRLLVL.